This T cell receptor (beta chain) was profiled in a study of response to subunit inactivated influenza vaccine. Notes on the study in general: After each seasonal influenza vaccination, few new T cells are recruited, the authors suggested.

This clonotype was found a few times. The antigen remains undetermined. MiXCR, run by TCRdb on the RT-PCR reads, gives a single entry per CDR3 protein. The top ten hold 7.5% to 8% of the sample, which has about 700,000 distinct CDR3 sequences, about 14% seen once. This receptor was taken from a man between 45 and 60 years old who received an inactivated influenza vaccine. The starting material was PBMCs from blood, obtained 14 to 15 days before vaccination.

CDR3 amino acids: CATSDSGRNFEKLFF. The DNA of the CDR3 is TGTGCCACCAGTGATTCGGGACGGAACTTTGAAAAACTGTTTTTT. The chain has TRBV24-1 and TRBJ1-4; weak D call: TRBD1 (5 bases). This CDR3 comprises 15 residues. CDR1 and CDR2 from the germline V gene are KGHDR and SFDVKD. V lost 2 bases to trimming and J lost 7 bases, with 13 bases between them.